The 22 T cell receptor beta chains presented below share a single source sample, sequenced in a study of regulatory T cells in long-lasting Graves disease. Libraries of TCR beta came from iRepertoire HTBI primers plus Arm-PCR of CDR3 regions. TCRdb re-called the multiplex PCR reads through MiXCR, storing one row per CDR3 protein. Among 450,000 or so distinct CDR3 sequences listed, approximately 22% were seen once. Time point in this sample: persistent/refractory GD, antithyroid drugs over 5 years with positive TRAb. PBMC-extracted RNA yielded the TCR library. The material was peripheral blood mononuclear cells (PBMCs), obtained when the disease was refractory, from a patient treated with antithyroid drugs. These receptors were taken from a female donor with Graves disease.

The rearrangement links TRBV15 to TRBJ2-7; 13 bases map to TRBD2. The germline V gene encodes CDR1 LNHNV and CDR2 YYDKDF (reference sequence). The CDR3 extends over 15 amino acids. The junction had 7 bases not matched to a gene; V was cut back by 5 bases and J by 6 bases. CDR3 nucleotides: TGTGCCACCAGCGGTGGACTAGCGGGAGACTTCGAGCAGTACTTC. This translates into CATSGGLAGDFEQYF. Supplemented by reference TRBV15 and TRBJ2-7, the full variable domain reads DAMVIQNPRYQVTQFGKPVTLSCSQTLNHNVMYWYQQKSSQAPKLLFHYYDKDFNNEADTPDNFQSRRPNTSFCFLDIRSPGLGDTAMYLCATSGGLAGDFEQYFGPGTRLTVT.

In its sample, this clonotype was seen many times. This chain links TRBV12-5 with TRBJ2-7; D is uncertain. CDR1 is LGHNT and CDR2 is FRNRAP in the germline V gene. V gave up 0 bases and J gave up 9 bases, with 15 bases separating them. The CDR3 loop spans 14 amino acids. CDR3 loop: CASGLVGNPGGQYF. Here the CDR3 DNA reads TGTGCTAGTGGTTTGGTAGGGAACCCTGGCGGGCAGTACTTC.

This chain uses TRBV3-1 with TRBJ1-5, with a tentative D call TRBD1 (6 bases). Trimming stripped 3 bases from V and 2 bases from J, with 17 bases between. Germline V gene lookup returns CDR1 LGHDT and CDR2 YNNKEL (reference sequence). The CDR3 totals 17 residues. The CDR3 nucleotides are TGTGCCAGCAGCCAGGGCCTTTTCGAGGGGGGCAATCAGCCCCAGCATTTT. It translates to CASSQGLFEGGNQPQHF.

The CDR3 bases are TGTGCCAGCAGCCGCCAGGGTGTAGAGGGTTCACCCCTCCACTTT. Translating it yields CASSRQGVEGSPLHF. The V gene is TRBV13, the J gene TRBJ1-6, with a weak D call TRBD1 (5 bases). V was shortened by 5 bases and J by 9 bases, with 17 bases between the two germline ends. Germline-derived CDR1 and CDR2 are PRHDT and FYEKMQ (reference sequence). This CDR3 comprises 15 residues.

This clonotype occurred many times. The chain joins TRBV24-1 to TRBJ2-7; 7 bases fit TRBD2. Germline V gene data show CDR1 as KGHDR and CDR2 as SFDVKD. CDR3 size: 11 residues. Trimming at V came to 10 bases and at J to 3 bases, leaving 2 bases not matched to a gene. The CDR3 region is CATASGYEQYF. CDR3 bases: TGTGCCACGGCTAGCGGCTACGAGCAGTACTTC.

This clonotype was counted at least ten times. V is TRBV6-1 and J is TRBJ1-2, with 7 bases identical to TRBD1. From germline, CDR1 is MNHNS and CDR2 SASEGT. This CDR3 spans 13 amino acids. V dropped 7 bases and J dropped 3; count of bases not matched to a gene: 5. Here the CDR3 reads CASTEDRYYGYTF. Written as DNA, the CDR3 is TGTGCCAGCACCGAGGACAGGTACTATGGCTACACCTTC.

This clonotype turned up a few times. V is TRBV5-5 and J is TRBJ1-5, with D unresolved. Trimming left V 0 bases short and J 7 bases short, with 14 bases between. CDR3 size: 15 residues. In germline, CDR1 is SGHKS, CDR2 YYEKEE (reference sequence). The CDR3 DNA follows: TGTGCCAGCAGCTTGGAAGGGCCCGGGCTACAGCCCCAGCATTTT. Amino acid sequence: CASSLEGPGLQPQHF.

The chain joins TRBV28 to TRBJ1-6; a weak D match, TRBD1 (6 bases). Trimming took 4 bases from V and 4 from J, leaving 11 bases between them. In germline, CDR1 is MDHEN, CDR2 SYDVKM. The CDR3 is made up of 15 amino acids. CDR3 in DNA: TGTGCCAGCAGTTCCCCCGGACAGTATAATTCACCCCTCCACTTT. It is translated as CASSSPGQYNSPLHF.

To note about this clonotype: This clone may be a read error of a much larger clone one base away. CDR3: CASSRRGRNTGELFF. The DNA of the CDR3 is TGTGCCAGCAGTCGACGGGGCAGGAACACCGGGGAGCTGTTTTTT. The chain carries TRBV28 and TRBJ2-2; either TRBD1 or TRBD2 may supply D (5 bases each). V was trimmed by 5 bases and J by 1 base, leaving 11 bases between them. Germline V gene lookup returns CDR1 MDHEN and CDR2 SYDVKM. The CDR3 loop spans 15 amino acids.

This clonotype has a count of ten or more. The chain couples TRBV30 to TRBJ2-5; D may be TRBD2 (6 bases). The germline V and J ends were trimmed by 4 bases and 5 bases, with 14 bases remaining between them. The CDR3 covers 13 residues. Germline lookup yields CDR1 GTSNPN and CDR2 SVGIG (reference sequence). The CDR3 region is CAWNQGGKETQYF. The CDR3 DNA reads as TGTGCCTGGAACCAGGGCGGGAAGGAGACCCAGTACTTC.

The sample holds many counts of this clonotype. V usage is TRBV28 and J usage is TRBJ1-5; D gene ambiguous. With 1 base removed from V and 2 bases from J, the gap between germline ends came to 12 bases. This CDR3 is built from 16 residues. Germline V CDR1 and CDR2: MDHEN, SYDVKM. DNA for the CDR3: TGTGCCAGCAGTTTATCGATGAGAGGGCGCAATCAGCCCCAGCATTTT. The encoded protein is CASSLSMRGRNQPQHF. The entire variable domain, with the rest obtained from reference TRBV28 and TRBJ1-5, is as follows: DVKVTQSSRYLVKRTGEKVFLECVQDMDHENMFWYRQDPGLGLRLIYFSYDVKMKEKGDIPEGYSVSREKKERFSLILESASTNQTSMYLCASSLSMRGRNQPQHFGDGTRLSIL.

The V call is TRBV19, the J call TRBJ1-5; 9 nucleotides agree with TRBD1. The CDR3 loop spans 18 amino acids. Germline CDR1 reads LNHDA; CDR2 reads SQIVND (reference sequence). Trimming took 5 bases from V and 2 from J; bases not matched to a gene: 13. CDR3 DNA sequence: TGTGCCAGTAGTCCTATGGGGACAGGGAGTCGGGGCAATCAGCCCCAGCATTTT. Translation gives CASSPMGTGSRGNQPQHF.

Points on this clonotype: Only one base separates this from a far larger clonotype, so it likely reflects a read error. The V call is TRBV12-3 or TRBV12-4, the J call TRBJ2-2, with TRBD2 as a possible D gene (6 bases). This CDR3 is built from 11 residues. The CDR3 coding sequence is TGTGCCAGCAGTTACACCGGGGGGCTGTTTTTT. Translated: CASSYTGGLFF.

The chain joins TRBV20-1 to TRBJ2-7, with 10 bases matching TRBD1. J gave up 7 bases and V 6 bases, and 15 bases lay outside the gene matches. CDR3 length: 15 residues. Germline V gene lookup returns CDR1 DFQATT and CDR2 SNEGSKA (reference sequence). The CDR3 bases are TGCAGTGCCGGGGGTAGCGGGACAGGGGTTTTTGAGCAGTACTTC. Translated: CSAGGSGTGVFEQYF.

CDR3 residues: CASSGWGDEQFF. DNA for the CDR3: TGTGCCAGCAGTGGCTGGGGGGATGAGCAGTTCTTC. The chain carries TRBV6-1 and TRBJ2-1; the D gene is possibly TRBD2 (6 bases). The CDR3 spans 12 residues. The V gene lost 4 bases and the J gene lost 8 bases, with 9 bases spanning the gap. CDR1 MNHNS and CDR2 SASEGT come from the germline V gene.

This clonotype came up a few times. This rearrangement joins TRBV19 to TRBJ1-5; TRBD1 matches 8 bases. The CDR3 is 18 residues long. The germline V gene encodes CDR1 LNHDA and CDR2 SQIVND (reference sequence). Trimming took 0 bases from V and 1 from J; bases not matched to a gene: 8. As DNA, the CDR3 is TGTGCCAGTAGTATAGATACAGGGGGGCCCCCGAGCAATCAGCCCCAGCATTTT. This sequence encodes CASSIDTGGPPSNQPQHF.

On this clonotype itself: With a much larger clone just one base away, this may be a read error. The CDR3 protein is CASSILGPEAGELFF. CDR3 nucleotides: TGTGCCAGCAGTATCCTTGGGCCCGAGGCCGGGGAGCTGTTTTTT. This rearrangement joins TRBV2 to TRBJ2-2; D is unresolved. Looked up from germline, CDR1 is SNHLY and CDR2 is FYNNEI. CDR3 length: 15 amino acids. Between the trimmed V and J ends, which lost 5 bases and 6 bases, there was a span of 16 bases.

This clonotype was seen at least ten times. CDR3 sequence: CASSLTMDGYTF. The CDR3 nucleotides read TGTGCCAGCAGCCTGACGATGGATGGCTACACCTTC. This chain joins TRBV14 and TRBJ1-2; D not certain. The CDR3 runs 12 residues. With 4 bases removed from V and 6 bases from J, the gap between germline ends came to 9 bases. The V gene's germline CDR1 is SGHDN and CDR2 FVKESK.

This clonotype was seen repeatedly, ten times or more. The chain has TRBV2 and TRBJ1-2, with D possibly being TRBD1 (6 bases). V was clipped by 6 bases and J by 1 base, with 18 bases between them. There are 16 residues in the CDR3. CDR1 is SNHLY and CDR2 is FYNNEI in the germline V gene. Here the CDR3 DNA reads TGTGCCAGCAGCCACTGGGGGCCAGAATTTAACTATGGCTACACCTTC. Residues: CASSHWGPEFNYGYTF.

In the case of this clonotype: The DNA is omitted, as the CDR3 cannot be located on it reliably, and the CDR3 follows TCRdb's listing. The chain combines TRBV9 with TRBJ1-3; the D segment call TRBD1 is taken from the table without a DNA check. CDR1 SGDLS and CDR2 YYNGEE come from the germline V gene. A total of 15 residues make up the CDR3, ends included. CDR3 in amino acids: CASSVGQGSGNTKYF.

V and J are TRBV20-1 and TRBJ1-2; D ambiguous. The CDR3 has 16 residues. From germline, CDR1 is DFQATT and CDR2 SNEGSKA (reference sequence). Trimming shortened V by 0 bases and J by 4 bases, and 18 bases separated the two germline ends. The CDR3: CSARDLNKDLLYGYTF. The CDR3 nucleotides are TGCAGTGCTAGAGATCTGAATAAAGATCTGCTCTATGGCTACACCTTC.

This clonotype was seen a few times. The V gene is TRBV20-1, the J gene TRBJ1-6; weak D call: TRBD1 (6 bases). Per the germline V gene, CDR1 is DFQATT and CDR2 is SNEGSKA (reference sequence). Trimming left V 4 bases short and J 4 bases short, with 17 bases between. This CDR3 is 16 amino acids long. The CDR3: CSAMGQGNIYNSPLHF. The CDR3 DNA is TGCAGTGCTATGGGGCAGGGGAATATTTATAATTCACCCCTCCACTTT.